Below are 18 T cell receptor beta chains sequenced from a single sample in a study of T cell repertoires in cytomegalovirus infection. TCRdb re-called the reads with MiXCR, one entry per CDR3 protein. This repertoire shows roughly 720,000 distinct CDR3 sequences, 35% to 45% found once; its top ten account for 2.5% to 3%. The material sequenced was PBMCs. These receptors were collected from a human donor in good health (CMV status not recorded). Some clones in this sample may be carry-over from other donors' samples.

A few counts support this clonotype. This chain links TRBV20-1 with TRBJ2-7; 9 bases are a match to TRBD1. Losses at the gene ends were 4 bases for V and 1 base for J; bases not matched to a gene: 5. Germline V lookup: CDR1 DFQATT, CDR2 SNEGSKA (reference sequence). The CDR3 spans 14 residues. The CDR3 DNA follows: TGCAGTGCTAAACAGGGGGCGCGGTCCTACGAGCAGTACTTC. Amino acids: CSAKQGARSYEQYF.

This clonotype was seen a few times. This chain connects TRBV28 to TRBJ2-2; D ambiguous. The CDR3 is 13 amino acids. Germline loops: CDR1 MDHEN, CDR2 SYDVKM. V lost 2 bases, J lost 6 bases, and 7 bases lay in between. CDR3 nucleotide sequence: TGTGCCAGCAGTTTAGGCAAGTCCGGGGAGCTGTTTTTT. It specifies CASSLGKSGELFF.

Ten or more counts support this clonotype. The V and J genes are TRBV7-2 and TRBJ2-1, with D possibly being TRBD2 (6 bases). This CDR3 spans 14 amino acids. Trimming pared 2 bases from V and 8 bases from J, leaving 13 bases between. Germline V gene data show CDR1 as SGHTA and CDR2 as FQGNSA. This chain's CDR3 is CASSLLAPGDEQFF. CDR3 sequence (DNA): TGTGCCAGCAGCTTACTAGCGCCCGGGGATGAGCAGTTCTTC.

The CDR3 bases are TGCGCCAGCAGCCAAGCGCCTGATCGGGGGACCTATGGCTACACCTTC. Protein: CASSQAPDRGTYGYTF. The J gene is TRBJ1-2, the V gene TRBV4-1; weak D call: TRBD1 (5 bases). CDR1 and CDR2 from the germline V gene are MGHRA and YSYEKL. The CDR3 sequence is 16 residues long. Trimming removed 1 base from V and 4 bases from J, with 16 bases in between.

This clonotype was seen more than once but under ten times. The V gene is TRBV7-2, the J gene TRBJ2-2; a possible D gene is TRBD2 (5 bases). Trimming removed 1 base from V and 1 base from J, with 7 bases in between. The length of the CDR3 is 15 residues. Germline lookup yields CDR1 SGHTA and CDR2 FQGNSA. The CDR3 loop reads CASSLVRGNTGELFF. The CDR3 bases are TGTGCCAGCAGCTTAGTACGGGGGAACACCGGGGAGCTGTTTTTT.

This sequence joins TRBV10-3 and TRBJ1-4; D unresolved. Between the trimmed V and J ends, which lost 2 bases and 0 bases, there was a span of 7 bases. Germline V lookup: CDR1 ENHRY, CDR2 SYGVKD. The CDR3 runs to 15 residues. CDR3 sequence reads: CAISEGAATNEKLFF. CDR3 coding DNA: TGTGCCATCAGTGAGGGCGCTGCAACTAATGAAAAACTGTTTTTT.

The chain joins TRBV28 to TRBJ2-5; 7 bases align to TRBD1. Trimming cost V 6 bases and J 6 bases; bases outside gene matches: 7. This CDR3 is built from 13 residues. Germline loops: CDR1 MDHEN, CDR2 SYDVKM. CDR3 protein: CASRPDREKTQYF. DNA of the CDR3: TGTGCCAGCAGGCCCGACAGGGAAAAGACCCAGTACTTC.

V usage is TRBV25-1 and J usage is TRBJ1-5; no firm D call. This CDR3 contains 16 residues. Germline V CDR1 and CDR2: MGHDK, SYGVNS. Trimming removed 6 bases from V and 4 bases from J, with 19 bases in between. CDR3 coding DNA: TGTGCCAGCAGCCCCCCCCACAGTACACTTAATCAGCCCCAGCATTTT. Its translation is CASSPPHSTLNQPQHF.

This clonotype was detected ten times or more. The genes are TRBV7-2 and TRBJ1-4, with D possibly being TRBD1 (6 bases). V lost 5 bases and J lost 9, with 16 bases in between. Per the germline V gene, CDR1 is SGHTA and CDR2 is FQGNSA. The CDR3 extends over 14 amino acids. The CDR3 is CASSPTRDTKKLFF. The CDR3 nucleotides are TGTGCCAGCAGCCCGACCCGGGACACGAAAAAACTGTTTTTT. Drawing the rest from reference TRBV7-2 and TRBJ1-4, the complete variable domain is GAGVSQSPSNKVTEKGKDVELRCDPISGHTALYWYRQSLGQGLEFLIYFQGNSAPDKSGLPSDRFSAERTGGSVSTLTIQRTQQEDSAVYLCASSPTRDTKKLFFGSGTQLSVL.

V usage is TRBV20-1 and J usage is TRBJ2-7, with TRBD2 identical over 10 bases. The CDR3 contains 14 residues. Germline V gene sequence: CDR1 DFQATT, CDR2 SNEGSKA (reference sequence). V lost 3 bases and J lost 3; bases outside the gene matches: 5. The CDR3 coding sequence is TGCAGTGCTAGGTGGCTAGCGGGAGACTACGAGCAGTACTTC. It is translated as CSARWLAGDYEQYF.

J is TRBJ2-7 and V is TRBV2; 9 nucleotides match TRBD2. The ends lost 4 bases at V and 2 bases at J; junction bases unmatched: 3. The CDR3 length is 14 residues. Germline V gene sequence: CDR1 SNHLY, CDR2 FYNNEI. CDR3 nucleotide sequence: TGTGCCAGCAGTGCTAGCGGGAACGCCTACGAGCAGTACTTC. It is translated as CASSASGNAYEQYF.

The chain couples TRBV5-6 to TRBJ2-7; D is perhaps TRBD1 or TRBD2 (5 bases each). Germline V gene sequence: CDR1 SGHDT, CDR2 YYEEEE. This CDR3 spans 12 amino acids. The V and J ends lost 2 bases and 11 bases respectively, with 14 bases between them. The CDR3 region has the DNA TGTGCCAGCAGCTTTTCCGGGACCTCCAAGTACTTC. Its translation is CASSFSGTSKYF. Full variable domain (remainder filled in from reference TRBV5-6 and TRBJ2-7): DAGVTQSPTHLIKTRGQQVTLRCSPKSGHDTVSWYQQALGQGPQFIFQYYEEEERQRGNFPDRFSGHQFPNYSSELNVNALLLGDSALYLCASSFSGTSKYFGPGTRLTVT.

The chain is built from TRBV20-1 and TRBJ2-3, with D possibly being TRBD1 (5 bases). The germline gives CDR1 DFQATT, CDR2 SNEGSKA (reference sequence). Trimming removed 1 base at V and 6 bases at J, with 17 bases between. CDR3 size: 15 residues. CDR3 region: CSARVPARRGDTQYF. The CDR3 DNA follows: TGCAGTGCTAGAGTGCCTGCCCGAAGGGGCGATACGCAGTATTTT.

The chain links TRBV7-2 to TRBJ1-1, with a possible D match to TRBD1 (5 bases). Per the germline V gene, CDR1 is SGHTA and CDR2 is FQGNSA. There are 13 residues in the CDR3. The germline V and J ends were trimmed by 3 bases and 7 bases, with 12 bases remaining between them. CDR3 DNA: TGTGCCAGCAGCTTTAGGGGTGATGGTGAAGCTTTCTTT. Encoded protein: CASSFRGDGEAFF. Combining the CDR3 with reference TRBV7-2 and TRBJ1-1 gives the whole variable domain GAGVSQSPSNKVTEKGKDVELRCDPISGHTALYWYRQSLGQGLEFLIYFQGNSAPDKSGLPSDRFSAERTGGSVSTLTIQRTQQEDSAVYLCASSFRGDGEAFFGQGTRLTVV.

This clonotype has just a few counts. The DNA for the CDR3 is TGTGCCAGCAGTCCCCAGGGGGCTAACCAAGAGACCCAGTACTTC. Amino acid sequence: CASSPQGANQETQYF. V gene TRBV2 combines with J gene TRBJ2-5; TRBD1 matches 8 bases. The CDR3 is made up of 15 amino acids. Trimming cost V 5 bases and J 0 bases; bases outside gene matches: 5. Germline V lookup: CDR1 SNHLY, CDR2 FYNNEI.

Comment on this clonotype: A much larger clone lies a single base off, so this may be a read error. This chain joins TRBV7-3 and TRBJ2-2; D may be TRBD1 (5 bases). This CDR3 has 18 amino acids. Per the germline V gene, CDR1 is SGHTA and CDR2 is FQGTGA. The CDR3 loop reads CASRLSTGHYPNTGELFF. For the CDR3, the DNA is TGTGCCAGCAGATTAAGCACAGGCCACTACCCTAACACCGGGGAGCTGTTTTTT.

The chain couples TRBV20-1 to TRBJ2-7; 7 bases are shared with TRBD2. The trim removed 1 base at V and 1 base at J, leaving 4 bases unmatched. CDR3 length equals 14 residues. Germline V gene sequence: CDR1 DFQATT, CDR2 SNEGSKA (reference sequence). CDR3 DNA: TGCAGTGCTAGAGTTGCGGGAGAGTCCTACGAGCAGTACTTC. This gives the protein CSARVAGESYEQYF.

This clonotype was counted a few times. The J gene is TRBJ2-1, the V gene TRBV7-2; 13 bases agree with TRBD2. J gave up 0 bases and V 5 bases, and 10 bases lay outside the gene matches. The CDR3 extends over 19 amino acids. Germline CDR1 and CDR2: SGHTA and FQGNSA. The CDR3 sequence: CASSPRLAGGPTSYNEQFF. The DNA for the CDR3 is TGTGCCAGCAGCCCACGACTAGCGGGAGGCCCTACCTCCTACAATGAGCAGTTCTTC.